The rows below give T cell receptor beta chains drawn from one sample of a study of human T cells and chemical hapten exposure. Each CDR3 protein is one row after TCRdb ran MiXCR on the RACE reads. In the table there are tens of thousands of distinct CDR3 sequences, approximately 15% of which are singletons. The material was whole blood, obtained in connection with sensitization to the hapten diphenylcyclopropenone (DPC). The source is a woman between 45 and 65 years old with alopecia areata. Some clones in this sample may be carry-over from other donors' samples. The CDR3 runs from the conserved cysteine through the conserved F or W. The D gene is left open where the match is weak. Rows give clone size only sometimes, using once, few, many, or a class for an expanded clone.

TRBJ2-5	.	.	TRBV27	TGTGCCAGCAGAGACAGTCTGGGGGAGACCCAGTACTTC	CASRDSLGETQYF
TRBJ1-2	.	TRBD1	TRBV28	TGTGCCAGCAGTTCGACAGGGTTTGGCTACACCTTC	CASSSTGFGYTF
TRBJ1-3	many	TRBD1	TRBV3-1	TGTGCCAGCAGTCGACAGGGGACTGGAAACACCATATATTTT	CASSRQGTGNTIYF
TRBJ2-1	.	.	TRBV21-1	TGTGCCATCACTGGGGACTACCGGAGCTCCTACAATGAGCAGTTCTTC	CAITGDYRSSYNEQFF
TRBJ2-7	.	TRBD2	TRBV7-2	TGTGCCAGCAGCTTAGTGGGCGGGAGGTTAACCTACGAGCAGTACTTC	CASSLVGGRLTYEQYF
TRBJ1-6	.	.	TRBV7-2	TGTGCCAGCAGCTTATCTACAGCCCCTAATTCACCCCTCCACTTT	CASSLSTAPNSPLHF
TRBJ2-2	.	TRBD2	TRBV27	TGTGCCAGCAGGGGACTAGCGGGAGATCTCGGGGAGCTGTTTTTT	CASRGLAGDLGELFF
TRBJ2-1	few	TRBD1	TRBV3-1	TGTGCCAGCAGCCAAGAACAGGGGCTCTCCTACAATGAGCAGTTCTTC	CASSQEQGLSYNEQFF
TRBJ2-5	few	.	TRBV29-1	TGCAGCGTTGACGTGGAGACCCAGTACTTC	CSVDVETQYF
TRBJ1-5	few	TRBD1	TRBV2	TGTGCCAGCAGGCTCCCAGGGGGCCCCTCAAGCAATCAGCCCCAGCATTTT	CASRLPGGPSSNQPQHF
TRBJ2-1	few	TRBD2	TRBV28	TGTGCCAGCAGCGGACTAGCGGGGAAGCAGTTCTTC	CASSGLAGKQFF
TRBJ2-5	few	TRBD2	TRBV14	TGTGCCAGCAGCCAACCCCGAGGACTAGCCCAACTGAAAGAGACCCAGTACTTC	CASSQPRGLAQLKETQYF
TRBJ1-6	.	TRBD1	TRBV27	TGTGCCAGCAGTAAGGGACAGGGTCAATCACCCCTCCACTTT	CASSKGQGQSPLHF
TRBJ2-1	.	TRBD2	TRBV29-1	TGCAGCCGAGGCGGACTAGCGGGAAATGAGCAGTTCTTC	CSRGGLAGNEQFF
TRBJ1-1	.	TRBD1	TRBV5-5	TGTGCCAGCAGCCTGAGGTGGGGACAGTTGAACACTGAAGCTTTCTTT	CASSLRWGQLNTEAFF
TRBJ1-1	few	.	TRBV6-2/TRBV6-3	TGTGCCAGCAGCCGCGGACAGACTGAAGCTTTCTTT	CASSRGQTEAFF
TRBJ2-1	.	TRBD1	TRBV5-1	TGCGCCAGTAGGGGACAGGGGTACAATGAGCAGTTCTTC	CASRGQGYNEQFF
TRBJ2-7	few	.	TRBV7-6	TGTGCCAGCAGCTTGGGGGGGCCGGGCGTAGCCTACGAGCAGTACTTC	CASSLGGPGVAYEQYF
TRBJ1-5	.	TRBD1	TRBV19	TGTGCCAGTAGTAAGCAGGGGGTTGGTGAGCCCCAGCATTTT	CASSKQGVGEPQHF
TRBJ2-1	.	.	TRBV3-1	TGTGCCAGCAGCCAAACTGGGGATGAGCAGTTCTTC	CASSQTGDEQFF
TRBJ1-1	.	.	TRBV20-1	TGCAGTGCTAGAGAGGGAGGCGGGGGCTTGACTGAAGCTTTCTTT	CSAREGGGGLTEAFF
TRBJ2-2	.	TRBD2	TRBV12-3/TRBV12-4	TGTGCCAGCAGCCCCCTAGCGGGAGCTTACGGGGAGCTGTTTTTT	CASSPLAGAYGELFF
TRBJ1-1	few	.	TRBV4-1	TGCGCCAGCAGCCAAGATTCAAGGAACACTGAAGCTTTCTTT	CASSQDSRNTEAFF
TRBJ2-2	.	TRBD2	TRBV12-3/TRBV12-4	TGTGCCAGCAGTCTACGGACTAGCGGGAGGGTCGGGGAGCTGTTTTTT	CASSLRTSGRVGELFF
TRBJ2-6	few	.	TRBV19	TGTGCCAGTAGTATAGCCTCGTCCAGCGGAGCAGGTCCCCCTGGGGCCAACGTCCTGACTTTC	CASSIASSSGAGPPGANVLTF
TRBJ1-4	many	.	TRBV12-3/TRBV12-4	TGTGCCAGCAGTACAGGTTCAACTAATGAAAAACTGTTTTTT	CASSTGSTNEKLFF
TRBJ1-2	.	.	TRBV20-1	TGCAGTGCTAGAGAGCCTCGCTGGGCAGCCTATGGCTACACCTTC	CSAREPRWAAYGYTF
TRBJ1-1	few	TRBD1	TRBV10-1	TGCGCCACCCAACAGGGGACCTACACTGAAGCTTTCTTT	CATQQGTYTEAFF
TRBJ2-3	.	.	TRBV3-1	TGTGCCAGCAGCTTTCAGGGCACAGATACGCAGTATTTT	CASSFQGTDTQYF
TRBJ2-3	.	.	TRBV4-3	TGCGCCAGCACCCGGGAGCTTTTAAGCACAGATACGCAGTATTTT	CASTRELLSTDTQYF
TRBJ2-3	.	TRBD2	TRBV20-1	TGCAGTGCTGCCACTAGCGGCTCTAGCACAGATACGCAGTATTTT	CSAATSGSSTDTQYF
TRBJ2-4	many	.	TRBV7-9	TGTGCCAGCAGCTTCGAAGCCAAAAACATTCAGTACTTC	CASSFEAKNIQYF
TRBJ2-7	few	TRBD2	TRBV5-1	TGCGCCAGCAGCGCGACTAGCGACTACGAGCAGTACTTC	CASSATSDYEQYF
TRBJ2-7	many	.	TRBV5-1	TGCGCCAGCAGCTTTGACGGGTTGGAGTACTTC	CASSFDGLEYF
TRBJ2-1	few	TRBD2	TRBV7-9	TGTGCCAGCAGCCGGACTAGCGGGAGCTTCAATGAGCAGTTCTTC	CASSRTSGSFNEQFF
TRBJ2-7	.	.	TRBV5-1	TGCGCCAGCAACCCCTACAAGGTGGCACCGAAACCCTACGAGCAGTACTTC	CASNPYKVAPKPYEQYF
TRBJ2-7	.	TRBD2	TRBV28	TGTGCCAGCAGCACCCCGGTAGCGGGAACCTACGAGCAGTACTTC	CASSTPVAGTYEQYF
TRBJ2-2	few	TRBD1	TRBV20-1	TGCAGTGCTATTACAGGGGTCCCCGGGGAGCTGTTTTTT	CSAITGVPGELFF
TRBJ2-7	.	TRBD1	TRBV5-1	TGCGCCAGCAGACAGGGGGTGTCCTACGAGCAGTACTTC	CASRQGVSYEQYF
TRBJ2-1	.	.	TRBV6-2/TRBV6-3	TGTGCCAGCTCGATTCTATCCTACAATGAGCAGTTCTTC	CASSILSYNEQFF
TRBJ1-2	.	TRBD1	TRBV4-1	TGCGCCAGCAGCCAAGGATACAGGGGAGACTATGGCTACACCTTC	CASSQGYRGDYGYTF
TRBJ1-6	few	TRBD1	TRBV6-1	TGTGCCAGCGCATTTTCCGGGACAGAGAATTCACCCCTCCACTTT	CASAFSGTENSPLHF
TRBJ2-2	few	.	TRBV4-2	TGTGCCAGCAGCCAAGTTACCTTCGCCGGGGAGCTGTTTTTT	CASSQVTFAGELFF
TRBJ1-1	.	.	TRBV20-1	TGCAGTGCTGACCAGGGAAGGGCTGAAGCTTTCTTT	CSADQGRAEAFF
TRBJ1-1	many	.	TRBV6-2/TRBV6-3	TGTGCCAGCAGGAAAGGGTGGACGGAGAACACTGAAGCTTTCTTT	CASRKGWTENTEAFF